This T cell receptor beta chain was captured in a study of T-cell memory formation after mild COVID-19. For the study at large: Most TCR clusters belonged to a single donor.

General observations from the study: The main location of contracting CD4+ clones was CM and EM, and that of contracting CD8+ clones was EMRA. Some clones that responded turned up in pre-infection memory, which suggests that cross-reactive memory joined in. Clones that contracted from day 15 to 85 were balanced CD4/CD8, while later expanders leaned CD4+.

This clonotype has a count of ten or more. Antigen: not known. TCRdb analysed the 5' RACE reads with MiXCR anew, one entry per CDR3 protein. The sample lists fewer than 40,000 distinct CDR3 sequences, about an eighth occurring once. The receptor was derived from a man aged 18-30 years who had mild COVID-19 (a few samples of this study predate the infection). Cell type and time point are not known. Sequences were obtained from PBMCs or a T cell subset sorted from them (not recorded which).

The CDR3, as DNA: TGTGCCAGCAGTGAAGCAGGGGGCGCCCCAGATACGCAGTATTTT. Its translation: CASSEAGGAPDTQYF. The chain recombines TRBV6-4 with TRBJ2-3, with TRBD1 matching over 8 bases. The CDR3 contains 15 residues. Germline V gene data show CDR1 as MRHNA and CDR2 as SNTAGT. With V trimmed by 3 bases and J by 4 bases, 6 bases remained unmatched.